This is a list of T cell receptor beta chains from one sample in a study of T-cell memory formation after mild COVID-19. TCRdb redid the calling of the 5' RACE reads with MiXCR, one entry per CDR3 protein. The sample carries 300,000 to 400,000 distinct CDR3 sequences, around 28% recorded once. Specimen: PBMCs or a T cell subset sorted from them (not recorded which). These receptors were obtained from an adult woman who had mild COVID-19 (a few samples of this study predate the infection). Cell type and time point are not known. Each CDR3 is given with its conserved first and last residue. A D gene is named only where the DNA matches it firmly. Size is stated for part of the rows, as once, few or many counts, or as a class when the clone is expanded.

>TRBJ2-1|NA|TRBV12-3/TRBV12-4|few
TGTGCCAGCAGCCCCCACGGGGGCGGTGAGCAGTTCTTC
CASSPHGGGEQFF
>TRBJ1-2|NA|TRBV5-1|NA
TGCGCCAGCAGCTTGGAGTCTTGGGGAAACTATGGCTACACCTTC
CASSLESWGNYGYTF
>TRBJ2-7|NA|TRBV15|NA
TGTGCCACCAGCAGAGATAGCGGGACAGGCTACGAGCAGTACTTC
CATSRDSGTGYEQYF
>TRBJ2-1|TRBD2|TRBV18|NA
TGTGCCAGCTCACCTTCTAGCGGGAACGGGTATGAGCAGTTCTTC
CASSPSSGNGYEQFF
>TRBJ2-1|TRBD1|TRBV5-1|NA
TGCGCCAGCAGCCCCGACAGGGGACCGCCCTCGGGTAATGAGCAGTTCTTC
CASSPDRGPPSGNEQFF
>TRBJ2-1|NA|TRBV2|NA
TGTGCCAGCAGTGAAGGGTGGAGGGGGATTCAGAATGAGCAGTTCTTC
CASSEGWRGIQNEQFF
>TRBJ1-1|TRBD1|TRBV20-1|NA
TGCAGTGCCCTAAACCCACTACAGGGGGGTGACACTGAAGCTTTCTTT
CSALNPLQGGDTEAFF
>TRBJ2-7|TRBD2|TRBV7-3|few
TGTGCCAGCAGCTTAAACCCGAGCGGGGGTAGAGTGGAGCAGTACTTC
CASSLNPSGGRVEQYF
>TRBJ2-7|TRBD2|TRBV12-3/TRBV12-4|few
TGTGCCAGCAGTCCGGGGGAGTCGGGACTAGCGGTCCAAACCTACGAGCAGTACTTC
CASSPGESGLAVQTYEQYF
>TRBJ1-2|TRBD1|TRBV19|NA
TGTGCCGGACAGACAGGGAGTTATGGCTACACCTTC
CAGQTGSYGYTF
>TRBJ1-2|NA|TRBV7-2|NA
TGTGCCAGCAGCTTACGGGCTAACTATGGCTACACCTTC
CASSLRANYGYTF
>TRBJ2-5|NA|TRBV5-1|NA
TGCGCCAGCAGCTTGGCTCTAGTGGGCCCAGAGACCCAGTACTTC
CASSLALVGPETQYF
>TRBJ2-7|NA|TRBV27|few
TGTGCCAGCAGTTTGGCAGGGGCGAGTGAGCAGTACTTC
CASSLAGASEQYF
>TRBJ2-4|TRBD1|TRBV18|NA
TGTGCCAGCTCACCCCAGGGGGCGGCAGACATTCAGTACTTC
CASSPQGAADIQYF
>TRBJ1-2|NA|TRBV6-2/TRBV6-3|few
TGTGCCAGCAGTTACAGGGTGGAGGATGGCTACACCTTC
CASSYRVEDGYTF
>TRBJ2-5|NA|TRBV24-1|many
TGTGCCACCAGTGATTTCGGGGCAGCGCAAGAGACCCAGTACTTC
CATSDFGAAQETQYF
>TRBJ1-1|NA|TRBV7-3|NA
TGTGCCAGCAGCTTATCGTTGACCACTGAAGCTTTCTTT
CASSLSLTTEAFF
>TRBJ2-3|NA|TRBV11-2|NA
TGTGCCAGCAGCCTGACTGCGGTCGGGGTCACAGATACGCAGTATTTT
CASSLTAVGVTDTQYF